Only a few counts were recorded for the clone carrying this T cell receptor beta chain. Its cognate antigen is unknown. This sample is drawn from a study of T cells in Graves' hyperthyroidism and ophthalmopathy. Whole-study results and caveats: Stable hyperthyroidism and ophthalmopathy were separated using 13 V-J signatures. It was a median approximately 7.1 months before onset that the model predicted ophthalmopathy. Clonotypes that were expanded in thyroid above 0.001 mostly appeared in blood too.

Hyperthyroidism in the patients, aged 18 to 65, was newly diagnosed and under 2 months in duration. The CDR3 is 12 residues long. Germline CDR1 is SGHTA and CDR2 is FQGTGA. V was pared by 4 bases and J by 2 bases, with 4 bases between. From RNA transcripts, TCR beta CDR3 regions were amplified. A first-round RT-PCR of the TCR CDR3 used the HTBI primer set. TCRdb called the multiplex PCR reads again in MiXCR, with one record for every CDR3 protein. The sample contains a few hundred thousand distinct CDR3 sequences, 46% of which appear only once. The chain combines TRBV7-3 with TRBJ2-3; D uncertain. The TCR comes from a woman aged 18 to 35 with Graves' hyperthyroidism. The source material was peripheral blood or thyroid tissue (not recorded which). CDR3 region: CASSYTTDTQYF. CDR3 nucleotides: TGTGCCAGCAGCTACACCACAGATACGCAGTATTTT. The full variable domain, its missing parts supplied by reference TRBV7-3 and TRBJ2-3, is GAGVSQTPSNKVTEKGKYVELRCDPISGHTALYWYRQSLGQGPEFLIYFQGTGAADDSGLPNDRFFAVRPEGSVSTLKIQRTERGDSAVYLCASSYTTDTQYFGPGTRLTVL.